The 12 T cell receptor beta chains reported below all come from one sample, sequenced in a study of blood T cell repertoires in COVID-19. Sequenced by immunoSEQ multiplex PCR; TCRdb stores in-frame clones only, minus some. The table lists about 140,000 clones, around 84% of them singletons. The sample taken for sequencing was peripheral blood. Receptors originate from a woman aged 55-69 years with acute or convalescent COVID-19.

This chain joins TRBV6-5 and TRBJ1-4, with a possible D match to TRBD1 (5 bases). CDR3 length equals 14 residues. V was trimmed by 0 bases and J by 5 bases, leaving 7 bases between them. Germline V CDR1 and CDR2: MNHEY, SVGAGI. The DNA for the CDR3 is TGTGCCAGCAGTTACTCAAGACAGAATGAAAAACTGTTTTTT. It yields the protein CASSYSRQNEKLFF.

The chain has TRBV4-2 and TRBJ2-3, with 12 bases matching TRBD2. The CDR3 runs 17 residues. J lost 2 bases, V lost 0 bases, and 3 bases had no gene match. Per germline, CDR1 LGHNA and CDR2 YNFKEQ. For the CDR3, the DNA is TGTGCCAGCAGCCAAGATACTAGCGGGGGGTTCACAGATACGCAGTATTTT. Its protein is CASSQDTSGGFTDTQYF.

The chain uses TRBV30 and TRBJ2-7; possibly TRBD1 for D (6 bases). Trimming took off 3 bases at V and 2 bases at J, with 8 bases between the two ends. Germline CDR1 is GTSNPN and CDR2 is SVGIG (reference sequence). The CDR3 is made up of 12 amino acids. CDR3 residues: CAWRGGTYEQYF. The CDR3 DNA sequence: TGTGCCTGGAGAGGGGGTACCTACGAGCAGTACTTC.

The rearrangement uses TRBV11-2 and TRBJ1-2; 9 bases are shared with TRBD1. V was clipped by 5 bases and J by 6 bases; unmatched bases: 10. The CDR3 is 15 amino acids. CDR1 is SGHAT and CDR2 is FQNNGV in the germline V gene. For the CDR3, the DNA is TGTGCCAGCAGCCGACGCGGGACAGGGTTGGATGGCTACACCTTC. This sequence encodes CASSRRGTGLDGYTF.

V gene TRBV7-9 combines with J gene TRBJ2-2, with D possibly TRBD2 on 6 matching bases. Germline lookup yields CDR1 SEHNR and CDR2 FQNEAQ (reference sequence). The CDR3 spans 14 residues. The V end was cut by 6 bases, the J end by 0 bases, with 8 bases between. The CDR3 DNA reads as TGTGCCAGCAGTCGGGAGTCGAACACCGGGGAGCTGTTTTTT. Translation: CASSRESNTGELFF.

V gene TRBV24-1 combines with J gene TRBJ2-3, with a possible D match to TRBD2 (6 bases). The CDR3 totals 12 residues. V was pared by 12 bases and J by 12 bases, with 21 bases between. The V gene's germline CDR1 is KGHDR and CDR2 SFDVKD. CDR3 in DNA: TGTGCCTCCTCCCCTTCTGGGACTTCACAGTATTTT. Its translation is CASSPSGTSQYF.

The chain recombines TRBV7-9 with TRBJ1-5; TRBD1 matches 7 bases. Germline V lookup: CDR1 SEHNR, CDR2 FQNEAQ (reference sequence). Germline trimming cut 0 bases from V and 2 bases from J; bases unmatched to any gene: 1. The CDR3 covers 15 residues. The CDR3 DNA is TGTGCCAGCAGCTTAGCAGGACAGGGCAATCAGCCCCAGCATTTT. Its protein is CASSLAGQGNQPQHF.

The gene calls are TRBV11-1 and TRBJ2-7; tentative D call: TRBD1 (6 bases). The V gene's germline CDR1 is SGHAT and CDR2 FQDESV (reference sequence). The CDR3 has 14 residues. Trimming pared 9 bases from V and 1 base from J, leaving 16 bases between. The CDR3 bases are TGTGCCAGGGGGCAGGGGCGGAATTCCTACGAGCAGTACTTC. Translating it yields CARGQGRNSYEQYF.

V and J are TRBV2 and TRBJ2-1, with D possibly matching TRBD2 (5 bases). Per germline, CDR1 SNHLY and CDR2 FYNNEI. Deletions cut 6 bases from V and 5 bases from J, with 8 bases between. The CDR3 consists of 12 residues. The CDR3 DNA reads TGTGCCAGCAGCAGCGGCCACAATGAGCAGTTCTTC. Its protein product is CASSSGHNEQFF.

The J gene is TRBJ1-2, the V gene TRBV10-3, with 8 bases matching TRBD1. This CDR3 has 13 residues. Germline values: CDR1 ENHRY, CDR2 SYGVKD. The J segment lost 8 bases and the V segment lost 5 bases, leaving 7 bases of the junction unmatched. CDR3 loop: CAISSAGTGGYTF. The DNA for the CDR3 is TGTGCCATCAGTAGTGCCGGGACAGGAGGCTACACCTTC.

The rearrangement joins TRBV6-1 to TRBJ2-7; a weak D match, TRBD2 (7 bases). Trimming cost V 0 bases and J 6 bases, with 12 bases left between them. CDR3 length: 14 amino acids. Per germline, CDR1 MNHNS and CDR2 SASEGT. The CDR3 nucleotides read TGTGCCAGCAGTGAAGCGGGTAGGGGGGGCGAGCAGTACTTC. The encoded protein is CASSEAGRGGEQYF.

The chain uses TRBV5-1 and TRBJ1-2, with a tentative D call TRBD1 (6 bases). The CDR3 extends over 13 amino acids. Trimming cost V 4 bases and J 3 bases, with 10 bases left between them. Germline loops: CDR1 SGHRS, CDR2 YFSETQ. CDR3 bases: TGCGCCAGCAGCCCTGAGGGGGACTATGGCTACACCTTC. Its translation: CASSPEGDYGYTF.